Each of the 26 T cell receptor beta chains below was sequenced from the same sample in a study of T cells expressing NK-cell markers. TCRdb re-called the 5' RACE reads and gives one entry per CDR3 protein, without DNA. With 550,000 to 600,000 distinct CDR3 sequences in the sample, the ten largest clones hold approximately 3.6%. The specimen was blood T cells: a sorted CD56 or NKG2C T cell subset, CD4+ or CD8+ T cells, or bulk PBMC T cells (not recorded which). Receptors were obtained from a man younger than 35 in good health.

The chain recombines TRBV20-1 with TRBJ2-1; TCRdb picks TRBD1, but there is no DNA to check that call. The CDR3 is made up of 15 amino acids. Germline loops: CDR1 DFQATT, CDR2 SNEGSKA (reference sequence). The CDR3 sequence: CSARSGREDYNEQFF.

V is TRBV10-3 and J is TRBJ2-7; no DNA is available, so the TRBD2 call from TCRdb remains unchecked. Germline-derived CDR1 and CDR2 are ENHRY and SYGVKD. CDR3 length: 15 amino acids. CDR3 residues: CAIRVGTSGSYEQYF.

V and J are TRBV27 and TRBJ1-2; TCRdb's assignment of TRBD1 cannot be checked, as there is no DNA. The CDR3 extends over 16 amino acids. Per the germline V gene, CDR1 is MNHEY and CDR2 is SMNVEV (reference sequence). CDR3 sequence: CASRPSGTGGVYGYTF.

This rearrangement joins TRBV30 to TRBJ1-5; TCRdb's D call, TRBD1, is unchecked because there is no DNA. Germline V gene sequence: CDR1 GTSNPN, CDR2 SVGIG (reference sequence). CDR3 length: 16 residues. The CDR3: CAWSGPAPSGNQPQHF.

CDR3 residues: CASSSSGTGFEKLFF. The genes are TRBV11-3 and TRBJ1-4; TCRdb's D gene call, TRBD1, goes unchecked for lack of DNA. Germline CDR1 is SGHNT and CDR2 is YENEEA. The CDR3 spans 15 residues. Based on the CDR3 plus reference TRBV11-3 and TRBJ1-4, the full variable domain is EAGVVQSPRYKIIEKKQPVAFWCNPISGHNTLYWYLQNLGQGPELLIRYENEEAVDDSQLPKDRFSAERLKGVDSTLKIQPAELGDSAVYLCASSSSGTGFEKLFFGSGTQLSVL.

The V call is TRBV7-8, the J call TRBJ2-7; TCRdb designates TRBD2, a call that cannot be tested without DNA. The CDR3 is made up of 12 amino acids. Germline assignment: CDR1 SGHVS and CDR2 FQNEAQ. This chain's CDR3 is CAAGRVGYEQYF.

This chain links TRBV29-1 with TRBJ2-5; the TCRdb D gene call, TRBD2, has no DNA to confirm it. This CDR3 contains 14 residues. Germline V gene sequence: CDR1 SQVTM, CDR2 ANQGSEA. This CDR3 reads CSVSPSLRGETQYF.

This chain uses TRBV9 with TRBJ2-7; TCRdb indicates TRBD1, and absent DNA this call remains unverified. The CDR3 has 14 amino acids. Germline loops: CDR1 SGDLS, CDR2 YYNGEE. Here the CDR3 reads CASSAEDGGYEQYF.

The chain is built from TRBV6-6 and TRBJ2-5. CDR1 is MNHNY, CDR2 SVGAGI, per germline (reference sequence). This CDR3 has 11 residues. This chain's CDR3 is CASKKSETQYF.

V and J are TRBV12-3 or TRBV12-4 and TRBJ2-1; the D call from TCRdb, TRBD2, cannot be confirmed without DNA. The CDR3 has 12 residues. CDR3 sequence reads: CASSFQPGLKFF.

The V call is TRBV20-1, the J call TRBJ2-1. The CDR3 spans 11 residues. Germline CDR1 is DFQATT and CDR2 is SNEGSKA (reference sequence). CDR3 protein: CSANKRGEQFF.

The chain employs TRBV4-1 and TRBJ1-1; the D call from TCRdb, TRBD1, cannot be confirmed without DNA. The germline CDR1 and CDR2 sequences are MGHRA and YSYEKL. This CDR3 region has 16 residues. CDR3 loop: CASSQYVWGANTEAFF.

V and J are TRBV24-1 and TRBJ2-1; the TRBD1 assignment by TCRdb is unverifiable without DNA. CDR1 and CDR2 (germline): KGHDR, SFDVKD. This CDR3 is built from 14 residues. This CDR3 reads CATSEPGHVRGLFF.

The chain is built from TRBV29-1 and TRBJ2-5. This CDR3 has 11 residues. Looked up from germline, CDR1 is SQVTM and CDR2 is ANQGSEA. CDR3 amino acids: CSVDIGETQYF.

The V and J genes are TRBV7-2 and TRBJ2-1; TCRdb lists TRBD2, though no DNA is available to test this call. CDR1 is SGHTA, CDR2 FQGNSA, per germline. This CDR3 contains 15 residues. The CDR3 loop is CASSWRTSGGNEQFF.

CDR3 protein: CATRGEDNLLYEQYF. The chain recombines TRBV6-2 or TRBV6-3 with TRBJ2-7; there is no DNA to check the TCRdb D call of TRBD1. Germline CDR1 is MNHEY and CDR2 is SVGEGT. CDR3 size: 15 residues.

This chain connects TRBV20-1 to TRBJ1-5; without DNA, the TCRdb call of TRBD1 cannot be checked. The CDR3 is made up of 14 amino acids. Germline-derived CDR1 and CDR2 are DFQATT and SNEGSKA (reference sequence). The CDR3 protein is CSARTGIPPQPQHF.

The chain is built from TRBV12-3 or TRBV12-4 and TRBJ1-3. The CDR3 runs 13 residues. CDR3 loop: CASSLAGSHTIYF.

This sequence joins TRBV6-2 or TRBV6-3 and TRBJ2-1; TCRdb's assignment of TRBD2 cannot be checked, as there is no DNA. The CDR3 totals 15 residues. Germline V CDR1 and CDR2: MNHEY, SVGEGT. CDR3 sequence reads: CASSVLAGEYNEQFF.

The chain uses TRBV6-1 and TRBJ2-7; TCRdb lists TRBD1, though no DNA is available to test this call. CDR3 length: 14 residues. CDR1 is MNHNS and CDR2 is SASEGT in the germline V gene. CDR3 residues: CASSLSYRVYEQYF.

The chain couples TRBV20-1 to TRBJ2-1; absent DNA, TCRdb's TRBD2 call cannot be checked. Germline V gives CDR1 DFQATT, CDR2 SNEGSKA (reference sequence). The CDR3 covers 17 residues. CDR3 sequence: CSASRAGGSSSYNEQFF.

The gene calls are TRBV12-3 or TRBV12-4 and TRBJ1-2; there is no DNA to check the TCRdb D call of TRBD1. The CDR3 runs 13 residues. The CDR3 reads CASSFVGGSGYTF.

V gene TRBV5-1 combines with J gene TRBJ2-3; TCRdb indicates TRBD1, and absent DNA this call remains unverified. The germline CDR1 and CDR2 sequences are SGHRS and YFSETQ. This CDR3 spans 15 amino acids. This CDR3 is CASSVQGPHTDTQYF.

The chain is built from TRBV4-3 and TRBJ2-7. The CDR3 extends over 14 amino acids. Germline V gene lookup returns CDR1 LGHNA and CDR2 YSLEER. The CDR3: CASSQMRTSYEQYF.

J is TRBJ2-3 and V is TRBV5-1; as DNA is missing, the TRBD2 call by TCRdb cannot be tested. CDR3 length: 14 residues. The germline CDR1 and CDR2 sequences are SGHRS and YFSETQ. The CDR3 here is CASSSSAMADTQYF.

V gene TRBV29-1 combines with J gene TRBJ2-7. Germline V lookup: CDR1 SQVTM, CDR2 ANQGSEA. The CDR3 is made up of 12 amino acids. CDR3 residues: CSAKTGPYEQYF.